Listed here are 18 T cell receptor beta chains from one sample, sequenced in a study of cytomegalovirus exposure and HLA in healthy donors. The PCR made use of 60 Vbeta and 13 Jbeta primers. Method: immunoSEQ multiplex PCR; TCRdb's copy keeps in-frame clones and lacks some. The sample includes 70,000 to 95,000 clones, roughly 75% of them seen just once. What was sequenced was PBMCs. The receptors were gathered from a man aged 40-49 years in good health and CMV-seronegative.

The rearrangement links TRBV7-3 to TRBJ2-7, with 8 bases fitting TRBD1. From germline, CDR1 is SGHTA and CDR2 FQGTGA. Germline trimming cut 5 bases from V and 6 bases from J; bases unmatched to any gene: 15. CDR3 length: 16 amino acids. The CDR3 region is CASSRSGQGEFGEQYF. In DNA form, the CDR3 reads TGTGCCAGCAGCCGTTCCGGACAGGGTGAGTTTGGCGAGCAGTACTTC.

The rearrangement uses TRBV2 and TRBJ2-1; 9 bases align to TRBD1. The CDR3 extends over 15 amino acids. CDR1 SNHLY and CDR2 FYNNEI come from the germline V gene. V shed 5 bases and J 5 bases; nucleotides not matched to a gene: 7. The CDR3 reads CASSPRTGDNNEQFF. In DNA form, the CDR3 reads TGTGCCAGCAGTCCTCGGACAGGGGACAACAATGAGCAGTTCTTC.

This clone was recorded once. This chain links TRBV7-9 with TRBJ2-5, with 11 bases lining up with TRBD1. With 6 bases clipped from V and 5 bases from J, the junction kept 5 bases outside the gene matches. Germline assignment: CDR1 SEHNR and CDR2 FQNEAQ (reference sequence). The CDR3 extends over 14 amino acids. CDR3 sequence reads: CASRSGTGGETQYF. The CDR3 DNA reads TGTGCCAGCAGGTCTGGGACAGGGGGTGAGACCCAGTACTTC.

The CDR3 spells CASHSSGNTIYF. The CDR3 DNA follows: TGTGCCAGCCACAGCTCTGGAAACACCATATATTTT. V is TRBV28 and J is TRBJ1-3; D unclear. The germline V gene encodes CDR1 MDHEN and CDR2 SYDVKM. The CDR3 runs 12 residues. V lost 8 bases and J 0 bases, leaving 5 bases between the germline ends.

A few counts support this clone. The V gene is TRBV30, the J gene TRBJ2-7; weak D call: TRBD1 (5 bases). CDR3 length: 12 amino acids. Trimming cost V 5 bases and J 4 bases, with 12 bases left between them. Per the germline V gene, CDR1 is GTSNPN and CDR2 is SVGIG (reference sequence). CDR3 nucleotide sequence: TGTGCCTGGGGGGAAGGGGAATACGAGCAGTACTTC. Translated, it gives CAWGEGEYEQYF. Variable domain in full (rest from reference TRBV30 and TRBJ2-7): SQTIHQWPATLVQPVGSPLSLECTVEGTSNPNLYWYRQAAGRGLQLLFYSVGIGQISSEVPQNLSASRPQDRQFILSSKKLLLSDSGFYLCAWGEGEYEQYFGPGTRLTVT.

The J gene is TRBJ2-7, the V gene TRBV19; TRBD2 agrees at 12 bases. The germline gives CDR1 LNHDA, CDR2 SQIVND (reference sequence). The CDR3 sequence is 15 residues long. V shed 7 bases and J 1 base; nucleotides not matched to a gene: 5. The CDR3 reads CASTSGRAESYEQYF. In nucleotides, the CDR3 is TGTGCCAGTACTAGCGGGAGGGCCGAATCCTACGAGCAGTACTTC.

The chain has TRBV9 and TRBJ2-7; TRBD1 matches 8 bases. V lost 6 bases to trimming and J lost 6 bases; unmatched junction nucleotides: 23. From germline, CDR1 is SGDLS and CDR2 YYNGEE. CDR3 size: 18 residues. The CDR3 nucleotides are TGTGCCAGCAACCCCAATAACGACAGGGGATTAGGGCGTCTCGAGCAGTACTTC. Encoded protein: CASNPNNDRGLGRLEQYF.

V is TRBV6-1 and J is TRBJ2-5; D is unclear. The CDR3 extends over 13 amino acids. The V and J ends lost 3 bases and 6 bases respectively, with 11 bases between them. Germline-derived CDR1 and CDR2 are MNHNS and SASEGT. The CDR3 region is CASSDRPEKTQYF. Here the CDR3 DNA reads TGTGCCAGCAGTGACCGGCCGGAGAAGACCCAGTACTTC.

This clone was observed once. A read error may account for a junction end that differs from germline. This rearrangement joins TRBV4-1 to TRBJ2-5; 11 bases line up with TRBD2. The germline V gene encodes CDR1 MGHRA and CDR2 YSYEKL. There are 13 residues in the CDR3. The CDR3 bases are TGCGCCAGCAGCCAAGATGGTACTAGCGGGAGAGACTTC. Protein: CASSQDGTSGRDF.

This clone was counted only a few times. This sequence joins TRBV30 and TRBJ1-5; D not certain. V was cut by 0 bases and J by 0 bases, with 9 bases left in between. The CDR3 spans 15 residues. Germline-derived CDR1 and CDR2 are GTSNPN and SVGIG (reference sequence). Here the CDR3 reads CAWSVRRDSNQPQHF. CDR3 DNA sequence: TGTGCCTGGAGTGTACGCCGAGATAGCAATCAGCCCCAGCATTTT.

The chain carries TRBV28 and TRBJ1-2, with 9 positions matching TRBD1. CDR1 is MDHEN, CDR2 SYDVKM, per germline. This CDR3 spans 15 amino acids. With 3 bases clipped from V and 2 bases from J, the junction kept 4 bases outside the gene matches. The CDR3 nucleotides are TGTGCCAGCAGTTTGACAGGGGGAGTAAACTATGGCTACACCTTC. Translated, it gives CASSLTGGVNYGYTF.

This clone came up a few times. This chain links TRBV5-1 with TRBJ1-4; no definite D call. The CDR3 spans 13 residues. In germline, CDR1 is SGHRS, CDR2 YFSETQ. Trimming removed 2 bases from V and 6 bases from J, with 8 bases in between. In nucleotides, the CDR3 is TGCGCCAGCAGCTTAAGCCAGGATGAAAAACTGTTTTTT. This sequence encodes CASSLSQDEKLFF.

V usage is TRBV5-6 and J usage is TRBJ1-1; D not resolved. The CDR3 contains 14 residues. The ends were cut back, 4 bases at V and 5 bases at J, with 15 bases in the middle. In germline, CDR1 is SGHDT, CDR2 YYEEEE. The CDR3 DNA reads TGTGCCAGCAGCCCCACCGTGAGAATTACTGAAGCTTTCTTT. This translates into CASSPTVRITEAFF.

This clone appeared a few times. This chain connects TRBV9 to TRBJ2-1; the match to TRBD2 covers 9 bases. From germline, CDR1 is SGDLS and CDR2 YYNGEE. The ends lost 4 bases at V and 3 bases at J; junction bases unmatched: 5. CDR3 length equals 15 residues. The CDR3 here is CASSPPSGNYNEQFF. In DNA, the CDR3 is TGTGCCAGCAGCCCACCTAGCGGGAACTACAATGAGCAGTTCTTC.

This sequence joins TRBV18 and TRBJ2-7, with D uncertain. V gave up 1 base and J gave up 1 base, with 2 bases separating them. This CDR3 has 12 amino acids. Per the germline V gene, CDR1 is KGHSH and CDR2 is LQKENI. The CDR3 bases are TGTGCCAGCTCACCACTATCCTACGAGCAGTACTTC. Protein sequence: CASSPLSYEQYF.

This clone was seen a handful of times. This chain joins TRBV6-5 and TRBJ2-5, with D possibly matching TRBD1 (5 bases). Germline CDR1 MNHEY, CDR2 SVGAGI. The germline V and J ends were trimmed by 2 bases and 2 bases, with 6 bases remaining between them. CDR3 size: 13 residues. The CDR3 DNA reads TGTGCCAGCAGTTACCAGGGTCAAGAGACCCAGTACTTC. Its translation is CASSYQGQETQYF.

This clone was picked up one time. This chain links TRBV11-3 with TRBJ1-3; a possible D gene is TRBD1 (6 bases). The CDR3 is 14 residues long. Trimming removed 5 bases at V and 0 bases at J, with 8 bases between. Germline lookup yields CDR1 SGHNT and CDR2 YENEEA. This CDR3 is CASSGQISGNTIYF. CDR3 DNA: TGTGCCAGCAGCGGACAGATCTCTGGAAACACCATATATTTT.

The rearrangement links TRBV18 to TRBJ1-5; D gene uncertain. The CDR3 runs to 13 residues. V was cut by 2 bases and J by 7 bases, with 9 bases left in between. The germline V gene has CDR1 KGHSH and CDR2 LQKENI. DNA of the CDR3: TGTGCCAGCTCACCATCACAGAACCAGCCCCAGCATTTT. This encodes CASSPSQNQPQHF.